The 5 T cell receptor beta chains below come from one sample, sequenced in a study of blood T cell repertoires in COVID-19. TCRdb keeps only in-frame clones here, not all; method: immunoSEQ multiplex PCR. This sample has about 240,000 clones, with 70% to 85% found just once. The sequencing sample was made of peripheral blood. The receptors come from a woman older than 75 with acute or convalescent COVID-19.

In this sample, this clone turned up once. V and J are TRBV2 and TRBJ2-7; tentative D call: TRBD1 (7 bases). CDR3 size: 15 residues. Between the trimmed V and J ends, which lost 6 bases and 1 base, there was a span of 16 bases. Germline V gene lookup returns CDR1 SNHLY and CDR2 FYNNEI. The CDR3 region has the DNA TGTGCCAGCAGCCACGACAGGGCGGGGTCCTACGAGCAGTACTTC. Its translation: CASSHDRAGSYEQYF.

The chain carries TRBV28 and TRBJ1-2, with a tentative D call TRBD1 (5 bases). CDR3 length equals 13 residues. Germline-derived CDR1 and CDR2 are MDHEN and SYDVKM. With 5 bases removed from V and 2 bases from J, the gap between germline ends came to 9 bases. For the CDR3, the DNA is TGTGCCAGCAGTCCCAGGGCCAACTATGGCTACACCTTC. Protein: CASSPRANYGYTF.

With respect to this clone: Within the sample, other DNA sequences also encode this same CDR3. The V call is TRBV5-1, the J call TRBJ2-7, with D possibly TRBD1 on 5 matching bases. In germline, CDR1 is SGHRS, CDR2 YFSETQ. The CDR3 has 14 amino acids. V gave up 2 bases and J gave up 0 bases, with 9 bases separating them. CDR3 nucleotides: TGCGCCAGCAGCTTAGTCGACAGCTCCTACGAGCAGTACTTC. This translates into CASSLVDSSYEQYF. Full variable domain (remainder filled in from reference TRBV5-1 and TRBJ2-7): KAGVTQTPRYLIKTRGQQVTLSCSPISGHRSVSWYQQTPGQGLQFLFEYFSETQRNKGNFPGRFSGRQFSNSRSEMNVSTLELGDSALYLCASSLVDSSYEQYFGPGTRLTVT.

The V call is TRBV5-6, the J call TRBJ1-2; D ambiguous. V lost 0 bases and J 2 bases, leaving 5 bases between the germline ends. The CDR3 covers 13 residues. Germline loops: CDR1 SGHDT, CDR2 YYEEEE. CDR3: CASSLVENYGYTF. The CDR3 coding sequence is TGTGCCAGCAGCTTGGTGGAGAACTATGGCTACACCTTC.

The CDR3 DNA reads as TGTGCCAGCAGCCGGACAGGTTTGGAAAGGGAGACCCAGTACTTC. Encoded protein: CASSRTGLERETQYF. The chain recombines TRBV5-4 with TRBJ2-5; 7 nucleotides line up with TRBD1. CDR1 SGHNT and CDR2 YYREEE come from the germline V gene (reference sequence). The ends lost 4 bases at V and 5 bases at J; junction bases unmatched: 11. This CDR3 has 15 residues.